This TCR beta chain was found in a study of T cell changes during pregnancy in multiple sclerosis. V lost 4 bases to trimming and J lost 6 bases, with 7 bases between them. In germline, CDR1 is SNHLY, CDR2 FYNNEI. This CDR3 is built from 11 residues. This clone was counted a few times. Clones were read by immunoSEQ multiplex PCR, and TCRdb kept only the in-frame ones, dropping some. The top ten hold approximately 0.5% of the sample, which has about 36,000 clones, roughly nine tenths seen once. The sequence was collected from a female donor with multiple sclerosis, enrolled in a pregnancy study. The material sequenced was CD4+ T cells from peripheral blood mononuclear cells, taken after pregnancy. The V gene is TRBV2, the J gene TRBJ2-7, with D tentatively TRBD2 (5 bases). The CDR3: CASSARGEQYF. The CDR3 DNA sequence: TGTGCCAGCAGTGCACGGGGCGAGCAGTACTTC.